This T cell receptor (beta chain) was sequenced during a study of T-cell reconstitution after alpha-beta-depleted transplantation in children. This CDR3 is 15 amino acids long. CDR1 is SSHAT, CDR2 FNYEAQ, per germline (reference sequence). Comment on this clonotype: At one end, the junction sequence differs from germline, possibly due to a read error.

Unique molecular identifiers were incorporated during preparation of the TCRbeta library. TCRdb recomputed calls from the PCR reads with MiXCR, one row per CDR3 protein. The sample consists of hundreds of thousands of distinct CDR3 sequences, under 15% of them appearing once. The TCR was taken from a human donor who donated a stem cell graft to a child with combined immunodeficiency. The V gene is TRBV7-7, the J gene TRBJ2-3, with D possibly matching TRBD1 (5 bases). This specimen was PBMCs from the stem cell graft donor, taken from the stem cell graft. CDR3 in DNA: TGTGCTAGCAGCTTAGGGGTCAGCGAAGCAAATACGCAGTATTTT. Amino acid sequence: CASSLGVSEANTQYF.